This TCR beta chain stems from a study of blood T cell repertoires in COVID-19. Study-wide context: Specimens from acute and convalescent COVID-19 originated in the United States, Italy and Spain.

Authors' processing steps: Quantification of nucleated cells was approximated via reference gene primer amplification. Sequenced by immunoSEQ multiplex PCR; TCRdb stores in-frame clones only, minus some. D and trimming come from the DNA, and the V and J calls and clone size come from that table. The sample includes over 100,000 clones, roughly 85% of them seen just once. The length of the CDR3 is 18 residues. V was shortened by 0 bases and J by 2 bases, with 19 bases between the two germline ends. The source of this sequence is a man between 40 and 49 years old with acute or convalescent COVID-19. The sample consisted of peripheral blood. This chain joins TRBV6-7 and TRBJ1-1, with D perhaps matching TRBD1 (6 bases). TRBV6-7 counts as an open reading frame of uncertain function. CDR3 bases: TGTGCCAGCAGTTACTCGAAGCCCACAGGGCCAGATAACACTGAAGCTTTCTTT. Amino acid sequence: CASSYSKPTGPDNTEAFF.